This is a list of T cell receptor beta chains from one sample in a study of T-cell memory formation after mild COVID-19. In TCRdb, the 5' RACE reads were re-called with MiXCR into one record per CDR3 protein. The sample shows some 200,000 distinct CDR3 sequences, about a fifth of them seen only once. The specimen was PBMCs or a T cell subset sorted from them (not recorded which). These receptors all stem from an adult woman who had mild COVID-19 (a few samples of this study predate the infection). Cell type and time point are not known. Both conserved end residues are part of each CDR3. The order of the fields is V gene, D gene, clone size, J gene, CDR3 protein, CDR3 DNA. A D gene is named only where the DNA matches it firmly. Some rows mark clone size as missing; the rest say once, few, many or name a class of expanded clone.

TRBV19,.,many,TRBJ1-5,CASSMDTGFQPQHF,TGTGCCAGTAGTATGGACACCGGGTTCCAGCCCCAGCATTTT
TRBV15,.,.,TRBJ2-7,CATSRDLGASYEQYF,TGTGCCACCAGCAGAGATCTCGGTGCCTCCTACGAGCAGTACTTC
TRBV12-3/TRBV12-4,TRBD1,.,TRBJ2-2,CASSPRDRAGDTGELFF,TGTGCCAGCAGCCCTAGGGACAGGGCGGGGGACACCGGGGAGCTGTTTTTT
TRBV6-5,TRBD2,.,TRBJ2-3,CASSLALAGLDTQYF,TGTGCCAGCAGTTTAGCACTAGCGGGATTAGATACGCAGTATTTT
TRBV24-1,.,few,TRBJ2-3,CATSDEGTASTDTQYF,TGTGCCACCAGTGATGAAGGGACGGCGAGCACAGATACGCAGTATTTT
TRBV11-2,.,.,TRBJ1-1,CASTFELNTEAFF,TGTGCCAGCACCTTCGAGTTGAACACTGAAGCTTTCTTT
TRBV10-3,.,few,TRBJ2-2,CAISDPDRYTGELFF,TGTGCCATCAGTGATCCTGACAGATACACCGGGGAGCTGTTTTTT
TRBV12-3/TRBV12-4,TRBD2,few,TRBJ2-1,CATCPGRYNEQFF,TGTGCCACCTGTCCCGGGAGGTACAATGAGCAGTTCTTC
TRBV6-5,.,once,TRBJ1-1,CASSRTTSTEAFF,TGTGCCAGCAGTCGCACGACAAGTACTGAAGCTTTCTTT
TRBV5-1,TRBD2,.,TRBJ2-3,CASSLEGGAGGHTDTQYF,TGCGCCAGCAGCTTGGAGGGCGGCGCGGGGGGGCACACAGATACGCAGTATTTT
TRBV2,TRBD1,.,TRBJ1-2,CASRVAGQGPSYTF,TGTGCCAGCAGAGTAGCAGGACAGGGGCCGAGCTACACCTTC
TRBV24-1,TRBD1,few,TRBJ2-5,CATSDFGTAQETQYF,TGTGCCACCAGTGATTTTGGGACAGCCCAAGAGACCCAGTACTTC
TRBV7-9,.,many,TRBJ2-2,CASSRTENTGELFF,TGTGCCAGCAGTAGGACAGAGAACACCGGGGAGCTGTTTTTT
TRBV7-8,.,few,TRBJ1-6,CASSPGGSSGSPLHF,TGTGCCAGCAGCCCAGGTGGCAGCTCGGGGTCACCCCTCCACTTT
TRBV20-1,.,many,TRBJ2-5,CSARAGQSQETQYF,TGCAGTGCTAGAGCTGGACAGTCGCAAGAGACCCAGTACTTC
TRBV2,.,.,TRBJ1-1,CASSESQSSSAFF,TGTGCCAGCAGTGAATCGCAGTCTTCATCAGCTTTCTTT
TRBV30,TRBD2,few,TRBJ2-7,CAWSVLAGPYEQYF,TGTGCCTGGAGTGTACTAGCGGGCCCCTACGAGCAGTACTTC
TRBV10-3,TRBD2,.,TRBJ2-3,CAISELRGAGAEDTQYF,TGTGCCATCAGTGAGTTAAGGGGAGCGGGAGCGGAAGATACGCAGTATTTT
TRBV5-1,TRBD1,few,TRBJ1-1,CASSLGDSSPEAFF,TGCGCCAGCAGCCTAGGGGACAGTAGCCCTGAAGCTTTCTTT
TRBV27,TRBD1,.,TRBJ1-1,CASSKGDRTRGAFF,TGTGCCAGCAGTAAGGGGGACAGGACTAGAGGAGCTTTCTTT
TRBV29-1,TRBD2,.,TRBJ2-1,CSVEGLALLGRSYNEQFF,TGCAGCGTCGAAGGACTAGCCCTCCTAGGCCGCTCCTACAATGAGCAGTTCTTC
TRBV2,TRBD1,.,TRBJ2-7,CASSEGAGGGLYEQYF,TGTGCCAGCAGTGAAGGGGCAGGGGGCGGCCTCTACGAGCAGTACTTC
TRBV12-3/TRBV12-4,.,.,TRBJ2-3,CASNSPEGEIADTQYF,TGTGCCAGCAACTCCCCTGAGGGGGAGATCGCAGATACGCAGTATTTT
TRBV3-1,.,.,TRBJ2-7,CASSQERYEQYF,TGTGCCAGCAGCCAAGAGAGGTACGAGCAGTACTTC
TRBV5-5,.,.,TRBJ1-2,CASSLDAGGNYGYTF,TGTGCCAGCAGCTTGGATGCTGGTGGGAACTATGGCTACACCTTC